These 21 T cell receptor beta chains originate from one sample sequenced in a study of blood T cell repertoires in COVID-19 (dated by TCRdb to the early 2020s). Library prep was done by the immunoSEQ multiplex PCR assay. Sourced from immuneACCESS, this table was stored by TCRdb with only in-frame sequences that have V and J called. A share of the clones is absent; for the studies checked, an unresolved V gene accounts for under half, and the remainder has no known explanation. For this sample there are fewer than 200,000 clones; 70% to 85% appear just once. The ten largest clones capture about 1.2% of the sample. Material for sequencing was peripheral blood. These receptor sequences come from a man in his fifties or sixties who had recovered from COVID-19.

The rearrangement joins TRBV6-5 to TRBJ1-2, with TRBD1 identical over 9 bases. Germline CDR1 and CDR2: MNHEY and SVGAGI. V shed 6 bases, J shed 8 bases, and the junction held 7 bases outside the gene matches. This CDR3 is 13 amino acids long. The CDR3 DNA sequence: TGTGCCAGCAGAAGGACAGGGGCACGGGGCTACACCTTC. Protein product: CASRRTGARGYTF.

This clone was detected only a few times. The V and J genes are TRBV6-6 and TRBJ1-5; perhaps TRBD1 as D (5 bases). The germline V gene encodes CDR1 MNHNY and CDR2 SVGAGI (reference sequence). The CDR3 length is 13 residues. Trimming left V 7 bases short and J 6 bases short, with 13 bases between. The CDR3 spells CASTQEGTQPQHF. CDR3 in DNA: TGTGCCAGCACCCAGGAGGGGACTCAGCCCCAGCATTTT.

The chain employs TRBV19 and TRBJ1-4; maybe TRBD1 (5 bases). The CDR3 is 15 residues long. V dropped 5 bases and J dropped 5 bases, with 15 bases sitting between them. CDR1 is LNHDA and CDR2 is SQIVND in the germline V gene (reference sequence). This CDR3 reads CASSFRQWKNEKLFF. The DNA for the CDR3 is TGTGCCAGTAGTTTTAGACAGTGGAAGAATGAAAAACTGTTTTTT.

J is TRBJ1-3 and V is TRBV15; D may be TRBD1 (6 bases). This CDR3 has 15 residues. The germline V and J ends were trimmed by 5 bases and 0 bases, with 11 bases remaining between them. Germline V gene lookup returns CDR1 LNHNV and CDR2 YYDKDF (reference sequence). The CDR3 sequence: CATSLQGGSGNTIYF. The CDR3 DNA is TGTGCCACCAGCCTACAGGGTGGCTCTGGAAACACCATATATTTT.

V usage is TRBV15 and J usage is TRBJ2-1; TRBD2 is a possible D gene (7 bases). With 4 bases removed from V and 6 bases from J, the gap between germline ends came to 13 bases. CDR1 is LNHNV and CDR2 is YYDKDF in the germline V gene (reference sequence). The CDR3 runs 14 residues. The CDR3 nucleotides are TGTGCCACCAGCACCAAGGGGGGGGCCAATGAGCAGTTCTTC. This sequence encodes CATSTKGGANEQFF.

V and J are TRBV7-9 and TRBJ2-7; 7 positions match TRBD1. The CDR3 is made up of 13 amino acids. V shed 5 bases, J shed 6 bases, and the junction held 7 bases outside the gene matches. Germline V gives CDR1 SEHNR, CDR2 FQNEAQ (reference sequence). In nucleotides, the CDR3 is TGTGCCAGCAGCCACGGGACAGTCGGCGAGCAGTACTTC. This sequence encodes CASSHGTVGEQYF. The variable domain in full, with the rest retrieved from reference TRBV7-9 and TRBJ2-7, is DTGVSQNPRHKITKRGQNVTFRCDPISEHNRLYWYRQTLGQGPEFLTYFQNEAQLEKSRLLSDRFSAERPKGSFSTLEIQRTEQGDSAMYLCASSHGTVGEQYFGPGTRLTVT.

The chain employs TRBV5-5 and TRBJ1-6; the match to TRBD1 covers 7 bases. Germline trimming cut 2 bases from V and 5 bases from J; bases unmatched to any gene: 16. Germline V lookup: CDR1 SGHKS, CDR2 YYEKEE (reference sequence). The CDR3 has 19 residues. The CDR3 region has the DNA TGTGCCAGCAGCTTATATCGGTCGGGTAAGGGGGCGAATAATTCACCCCTCCACTTT. Encoded protein: CASSLYRSGKGANNSPLHF.

The chain couples TRBV7-9 to TRBJ1-1; the match to TRBD1 covers 7 bases. The germline CDR1 and CDR2 sequences are SEHNR and FQNEAQ (reference sequence). The trim removed 3 bases at V and 4 bases at J, leaving 8 bases unmatched. CDR3 length: 15 amino acids. CDR3 sequence (DNA): TGTGCCAGCAGCTTTGAGAGGGGGCGCAGCACTGAAGCTTTCTTT. Translation: CASSFERGRSTEAFF.

This rearrangement joins TRBV25-1 to TRBJ2-1; weak D call: TRBD1 (7 bases). The CDR3 loop spans 13 amino acids. V lost 4 bases to trimming and J lost 7 bases, with 11 bases between them. Germline V gene sequence: CDR1 MGHDK, CDR2 SYGVNS. The CDR3: CASSVPGGNEQFF. For the CDR3, the DNA is TGTGCCAGCAGTGTTCCAGGGGGGAATGAGCAGTTCTTC.

V and J are TRBV13 and TRBJ1-1, with no clear D. The germline gives CDR1 PRHDT, CDR2 FYEKMQ (reference sequence). With 0 bases removed from V and 6 bases from J, the gap between germline ends came to 14 bases. This CDR3 spans 15 amino acids. The CDR3 coding sequence is TGTGCCAGCAGCTTAGGACGCGATAGAGGCGCTGAAGCTTTCTTT. Translated: CASSLGRDRGAEAFF.

This chain uses TRBV19 with TRBJ2-7; 10 nucleotides align to TRBD1. Germline V CDR1 and CDR2: LNHDA, SQIVND (reference sequence). V shed 4 bases and J 7 bases; nucleotides not matched to a gene: 7. This CDR3 contains 14 residues. The CDR3 spells CASSRDRGTREQYF. The CDR3 region has the DNA TGTGCCAGTAGTAGGGACAGGGGAACGAGGGAGCAGTACTTC.

The chain has TRBV6-6 and TRBJ1-4; D uncertain. Germline V gene data show CDR1 as MNHNY and CDR2 as SVGAGI (reference sequence). With 2 bases removed from V and 8 bases from J, the gap between germline ends came to 6 bases. The CDR3 runs to 12 residues. The CDR3 coding sequence is TGTGCCAGCAGTTACGAGGCAGAAAAACTGTTTTTT. Translating it yields CASSYEAEKLFF.

The rearrangement links TRBV12-5 to TRBJ2-5; D is uncertain. The CDR3 totals 12 residues. The V gene lost 5 bases and the J gene lost 10 bases, with 14 bases spanning the gap. CDR1 is LGHNT, CDR2 FRNRAP, per germline. CDR3 residues: CASGPSAPVQYF. The CDR3 nucleotides read TGTGCTAGTGGTCCCTCCGCCCCGGTCCAGTACTTC.

This clone was recorded once. The rearrangement links TRBV6-5 to TRBJ1-3; TRBD1 aligns across 9 bases. CDR1 and CDR2 from the germline V gene are MNHEY and SVGAGI. V dropped 0 bases and J dropped 0; count of bases not matched to a gene: 0. The CDR3 length is 16 residues. DNA of the CDR3: TGTGCCAGCAGTTACTCGGGACAGGGCTCTGGAAACACCATATATTTT. Its translation: CASSYSGQGSGNTIYF.

The chain links TRBV6-5 to TRBJ1-2, with unresolved D. The CDR3 runs 11 residues. V dropped 5 bases and J dropped 1 base, with 2 bases sitting between them. The germline V gene encodes CDR1 MNHEY and CDR2 SVGAGI. The CDR3 nucleotides are TGTGCCAGCAGTCATAACTATGGCTACACCTTC. Translating it yields CASSHNYGYTF.

This clone was counted a single time. This chain uses TRBV19 with TRBJ2-1; TRBD1 is a possible D gene (6 bases). The germline V gene has CDR1 LNHDA and CDR2 SQIVND (reference sequence). The CDR3 is 14 residues long. Trimming removed 8 bases from V and 7 bases from J, with 18 bases in between. The CDR3 is CASFTGRDGNEQFF. In nucleotides, the CDR3 is TGTGCCAGTTTCACAGGGCGCGATGGGAATGAGCAGTTCTTC. Variable domain in full (rest from reference TRBV19 and TRBJ2-1): DGGITQSPKYLFRKEGQNVTLSCEQNLNHDAMYWYRQDPGQGLRLIYYSQIVNDFQKGDIAEGYSVSREKKESFPLTVTSAQKNPTAFYLCASFTGRDGNEQFFGPGTRLTVL.

The chain recombines TRBV6-5 with TRBJ1-2, with a possible D match to TRBD1 (5 bases). V was cut by 6 bases and J by 8 bases, with 19 bases left in between. The CDR3 is 14 residues long. Germline V lookup: CDR1 MNHEY, CDR2 SVGAGI. CDR3 in DNA: TGTGCCAGCAGCTGGGCGGGGGGTAGTAGCGGCTACACCTTC. Residues: CASSWAGGSSGYTF.

This chain joins TRBV19 and TRBJ2-4; 9 positions agree with TRBD1. The CDR3 consists of 20 residues. Unmatched junction bases numbered 19, after V lost 5 bases and J lost 2 bases. In germline, CDR1 is LNHDA, CDR2 SQIVND (reference sequence). This CDR3 reads CASSLAPGQGQLLSKNIQYF. The CDR3 nucleotides read TGTGCCAGTAGTCTCGCCCCGGGACAGGGACAGTTGCTATCCAAAAACATTCAGTACTTC.

This chain uses TRBV28 with TRBJ2-7, with TRBD1 identical over 9 bases. Looked up from germline, CDR1 is MDHEN and CDR2 is SYDVKM. This CDR3 has 15 residues. Unmatched junction bases numbered 14, after V lost 8 bases and J lost 6 bases. For the CDR3, the DNA is TGTGCCAGCTCTAAAGGGACAGGGCTTCCCCTCGAGCAGTACTTC. Protein sequence: CASSKGTGLPLEQYF.

The V gene is TRBV4-1, the J gene TRBJ1-2; 7 bases fit TRBD1. Germline V gene sequence: CDR1 MGHRA, CDR2 YSYEKL. The CDR3 length is 15 residues. J gave up 7 bases and V 5 bases, and 13 bases lay outside the gene matches. In nucleotides, the CDR3 is TGCGCCAGCAGCGTAAGACAGGGATTGGGGACTGGCTACACCTTC. It is translated as CASSVRQGLGTGYTF.

This chain links TRBV5-1 with TRBJ1-6; D remains unclear. Trimming shortened V by 4 bases and J by 5 bases, and 10 bases separated the two germline ends. Germline V gene sequence: CDR1 SGHRS, CDR2 YFSETQ. There are 14 residues in the CDR3. This CDR3 reads CASSEERDNSPLHF. CDR3 nucleotide sequence: TGCGCCAGCAGCGAGGAACGGGATAATTCACCCCTCCACTTT.